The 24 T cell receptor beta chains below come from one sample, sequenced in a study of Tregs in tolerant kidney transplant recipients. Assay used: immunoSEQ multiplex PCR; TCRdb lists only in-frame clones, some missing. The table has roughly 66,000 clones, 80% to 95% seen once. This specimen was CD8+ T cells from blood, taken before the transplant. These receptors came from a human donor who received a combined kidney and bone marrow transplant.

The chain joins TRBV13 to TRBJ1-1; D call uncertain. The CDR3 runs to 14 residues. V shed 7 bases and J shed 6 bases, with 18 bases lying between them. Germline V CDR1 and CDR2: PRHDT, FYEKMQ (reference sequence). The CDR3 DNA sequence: TGTGCCAGCACCCTAGGGAGGGTCAACCCTGAAGCTTTCTTT. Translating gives CASTLGRVNPEAFF.

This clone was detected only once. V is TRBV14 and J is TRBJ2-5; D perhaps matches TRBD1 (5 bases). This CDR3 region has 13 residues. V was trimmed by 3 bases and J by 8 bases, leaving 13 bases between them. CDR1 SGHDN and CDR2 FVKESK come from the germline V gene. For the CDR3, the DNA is TGTGCCAGCAGCCAGAACATAGGGGAAACCCAGTACTTC. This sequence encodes CASSQNIGETQYF.

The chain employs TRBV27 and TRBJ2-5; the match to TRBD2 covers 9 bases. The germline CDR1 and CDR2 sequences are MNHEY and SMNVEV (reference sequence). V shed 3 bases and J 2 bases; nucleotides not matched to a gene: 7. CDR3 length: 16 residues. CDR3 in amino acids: CASSLHPGLAQETQYF. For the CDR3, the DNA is TGTGCCAGCAGTTTGCATCCGGGACTAGCTCAAGAGACCCAGTACTTC.

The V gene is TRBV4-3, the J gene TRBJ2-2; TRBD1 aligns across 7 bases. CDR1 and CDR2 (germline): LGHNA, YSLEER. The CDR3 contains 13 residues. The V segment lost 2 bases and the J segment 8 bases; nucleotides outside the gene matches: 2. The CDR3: CASSQTGVGELFF. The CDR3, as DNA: TGCGCCAGCAGCCAAACAGGGGTTGGGGAGCTGTTTTTT.

The CDR3 coding sequence is TGTGCCAGCAGTTCAATTACTAGCGGGGGCATCTCCTACAATGAGCAGTTCTTC. This gives the protein CASSSITSGGISYNEQFF. This chain joins TRBV28 and TRBJ2-1; TRBD2 matches 11 bases. CDR3 length equals 18 residues. Trimming at V came to 4 bases and at J to 0 bases, leaving 8 bases not matched to a gene. CDR1 is MDHEN, CDR2 SYDVKM, per germline.

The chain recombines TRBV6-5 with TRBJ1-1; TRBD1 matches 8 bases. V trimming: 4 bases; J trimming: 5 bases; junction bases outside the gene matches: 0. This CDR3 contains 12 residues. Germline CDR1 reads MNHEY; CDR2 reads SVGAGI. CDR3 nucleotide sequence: TGTGCCAGCAGTTGGACAGGGACTGAAGCTTTCTTT. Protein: CASSWTGTEAFF.

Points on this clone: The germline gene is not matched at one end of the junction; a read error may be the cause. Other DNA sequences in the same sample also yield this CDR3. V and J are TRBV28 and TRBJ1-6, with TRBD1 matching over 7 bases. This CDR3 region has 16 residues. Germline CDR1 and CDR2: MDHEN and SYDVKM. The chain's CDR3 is CASSLIRDSYNSPLHF. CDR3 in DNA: TGTGCCAGCAGTTTAATCCGGGACAGCTATAATTCCCCCCTCCACTTT. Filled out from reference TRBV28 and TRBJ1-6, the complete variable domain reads DVKVTQSSRYLVKRTGEKVFLECVQDMDHENMFWYRQDPGLGLRLIYFSYDVKMKEKGDIPEGYSVSREKKERFSLILESASTNQTSMYLCASSLIRDSYNSPLHFGNGTRLTVT.

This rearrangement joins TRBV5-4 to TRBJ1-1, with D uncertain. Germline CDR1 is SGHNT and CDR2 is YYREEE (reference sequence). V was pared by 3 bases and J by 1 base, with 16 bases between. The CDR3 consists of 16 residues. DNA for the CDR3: TGTGCCAGCAGCTCACCCGAGGGAGGGCAGAACACTGAAGCTTTCTTT. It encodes CASSSPEGGQNTEAFF.

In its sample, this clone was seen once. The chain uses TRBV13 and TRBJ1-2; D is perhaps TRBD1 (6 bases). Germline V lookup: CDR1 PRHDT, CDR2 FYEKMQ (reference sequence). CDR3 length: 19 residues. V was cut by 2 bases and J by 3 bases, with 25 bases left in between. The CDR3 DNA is TGTGCCAGCAGCTTATTAATAGAGCCCCCAGGGGAGCTTCACTATGGCTACACCTTC. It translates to CASSLLIEPPGELHYGYTF.

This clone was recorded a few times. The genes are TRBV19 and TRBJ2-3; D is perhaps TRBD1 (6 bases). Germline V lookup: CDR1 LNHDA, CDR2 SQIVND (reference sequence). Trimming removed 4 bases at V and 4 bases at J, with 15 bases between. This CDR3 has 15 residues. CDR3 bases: TGTGCCAGTAGTACCCCAGGGGTCCTCGCAGATACGCAGTATTTT. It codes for CASSTPGVLADTQYF.

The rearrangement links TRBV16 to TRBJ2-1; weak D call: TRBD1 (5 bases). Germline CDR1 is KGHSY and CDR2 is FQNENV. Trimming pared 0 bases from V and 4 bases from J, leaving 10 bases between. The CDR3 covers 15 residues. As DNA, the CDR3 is TGTGCCAGCAGCCAATCACAGGACGGTTACAATGAGCAGTTCTTC. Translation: CASSQSQDGYNEQFF.

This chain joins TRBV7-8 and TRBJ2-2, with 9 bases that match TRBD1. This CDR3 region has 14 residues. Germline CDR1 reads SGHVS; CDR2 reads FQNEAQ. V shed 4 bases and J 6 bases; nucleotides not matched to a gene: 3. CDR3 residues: CASSWTGVAGELFF. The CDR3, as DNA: TGTGCCAGCAGCTGGACAGGGGTGGCCGGGGAGCTGTTTTTT.

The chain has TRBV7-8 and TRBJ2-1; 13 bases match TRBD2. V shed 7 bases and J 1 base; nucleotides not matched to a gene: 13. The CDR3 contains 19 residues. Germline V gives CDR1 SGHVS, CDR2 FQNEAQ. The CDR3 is CASNAGGTSGESSYNEQFF. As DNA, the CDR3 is TGTGCCAGCAACGCAGGTGGGACTAGCGGGGAGTCATCCTACAATGAGCAGTTCTTC.

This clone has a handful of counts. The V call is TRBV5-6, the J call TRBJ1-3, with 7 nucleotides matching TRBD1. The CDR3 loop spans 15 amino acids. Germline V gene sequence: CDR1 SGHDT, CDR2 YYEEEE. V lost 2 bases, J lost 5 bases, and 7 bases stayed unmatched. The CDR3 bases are TGTGCCAGCAGCTTTCGCCGGGACAGACGAAACACCATATATTTT. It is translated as CASSFRRDRRNTIYF. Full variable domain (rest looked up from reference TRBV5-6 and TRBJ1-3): DAGVTQSPTHLIKTRGQQVTLRCSPKSGHDTVSWYQQALGQGPQFIFQYYEEEERQRGNFPDRFSGHQFPNYSSELNVNALLLGDSALYLCASSFRRDRRNTIYFGEGSWLTVV.

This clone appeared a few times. CDR3 in amino acids: CASSYSSTGTEAFF. Here the CDR3 DNA reads TGTGCCAGCAGTTACTCGTCAACAGGGACTGAAGCTTTCTTT. The chain carries TRBV6-6 and TRBJ1-1; the D gene is possibly TRBD1 (6 bases). The CDR3 extends over 14 amino acids. Looked up from germline, CDR1 is MNHNY and CDR2 is SVGAGI (reference sequence). V was pared by 0 bases and J by 5 bases, with 10 bases between.

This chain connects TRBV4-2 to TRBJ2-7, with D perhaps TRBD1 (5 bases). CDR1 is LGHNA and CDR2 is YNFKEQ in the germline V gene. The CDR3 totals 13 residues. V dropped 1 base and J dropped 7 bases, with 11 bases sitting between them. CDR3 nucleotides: TGTGCCAGCAGCCAAGCCGCAGGGCAGGAGCAGTACTTC. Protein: CASSQAAGQEQYF.

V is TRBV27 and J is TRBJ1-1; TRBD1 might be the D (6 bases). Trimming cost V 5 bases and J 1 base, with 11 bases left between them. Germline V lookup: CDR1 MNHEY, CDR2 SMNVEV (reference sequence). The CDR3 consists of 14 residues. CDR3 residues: CASSLRGPNTEAFF. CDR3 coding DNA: TGTGCCAGCAGTCTCAGGGGCCCGAACACTGAAGCTTTCTTT.

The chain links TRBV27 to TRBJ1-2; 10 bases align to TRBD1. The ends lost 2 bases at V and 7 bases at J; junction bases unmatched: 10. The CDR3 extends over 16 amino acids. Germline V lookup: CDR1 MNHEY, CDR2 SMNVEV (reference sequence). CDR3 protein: CASSLGPGQGPFGYTF. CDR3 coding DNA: TGTGCCAGCAGTTTAGGGCCGGGACAGGGGCCCTTTGGCTACACCTTC.

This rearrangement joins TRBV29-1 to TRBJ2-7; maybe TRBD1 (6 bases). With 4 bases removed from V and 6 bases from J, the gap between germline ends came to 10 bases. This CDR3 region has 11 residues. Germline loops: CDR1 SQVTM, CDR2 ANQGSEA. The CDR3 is CSVALGGEQYF. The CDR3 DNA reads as TGCAGCGTTGCTTTAGGGGGCGAGCAGTACTTC.

As DNA, the CDR3 is TGTGCCAGCAGTTACACCAGGGGATGGGATACGCAGTATTTT. Amino acid sequence: CASSYTRGWDTQYF. This sequence joins TRBV6-5 and TRBJ2-3; D is possibly TRBD1 (6 bases). This CDR3 has 14 amino acids. The ends were cut back, 2 bases at V and 6 bases at J, with 12 bases in the middle. The V gene's germline CDR1 is MNHEY and CDR2 SVGAGI.

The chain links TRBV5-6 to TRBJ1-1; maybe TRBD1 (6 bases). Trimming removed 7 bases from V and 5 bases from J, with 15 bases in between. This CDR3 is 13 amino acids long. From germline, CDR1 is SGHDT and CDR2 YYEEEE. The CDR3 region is CASFYRVGTEAFF. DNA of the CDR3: TGTGCCAGCTTCTACAGGGTTGGGACTGAAGCTTTCTTT.

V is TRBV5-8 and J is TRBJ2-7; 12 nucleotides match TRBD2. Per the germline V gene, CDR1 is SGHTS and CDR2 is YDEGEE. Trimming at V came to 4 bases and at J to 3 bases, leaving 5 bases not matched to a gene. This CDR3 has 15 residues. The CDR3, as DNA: TGTGCCAGCAGCCCTCCTAGCGGGAGGGTCTACGAGCAGTACTTC. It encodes CASSPPSGRVYEQYF.

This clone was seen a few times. In nucleotides, the CDR3 is TGTGCCTGGAGCTGGAATTCCGGGACTAGCGAGCAGTTCTTC. Residues: CAWSWNSGTSEQFF. The chain combines TRBV30 with TRBJ2-1; TRBD2 matches 9 bases. The CDR3 consists of 14 residues. The germline CDR1 and CDR2 sequences are GTSNPN and SVGIG (reference sequence). V gave up 3 bases and J gave up 10 bases; unmatched junction bases: 10.

This chain's CDR3 is CASSTGYEQYF. The CDR3 DNA follows: TGTGCCAGTAGTACGGGCTACGAGCAGTACTTC. This chain connects TRBV19 to TRBJ2-7; D is undetermined. CDR1 is LNHDA, CDR2 SQIVND, per germline (reference sequence). This CDR3 comprises 11 residues. V was cut by 4 bases and J by 3 bases, with 4 bases left in between.